This passage covers 6 T cell receptor beta chains from one sample sequenced in a study of blood T cells in healthy people across ages. Primers used in a second PCR of roughly 7 to 12 cycles were a sample-barcoded 5' primer and a J-beta primer mix. TCRdb reprocessed the 5' RACE reads with MiXCR, giving one entry per CDR3 protein. Of around 1,800,000 distinct CDR3 sequences in the sample, approximately 40% were seen once. Material for sequencing was blood. These receptors were taken from a human donor in good health.

This chain joins TRBV25-1 and TRBJ1-1; possibly TRBD1 for D (5 bases). Germline CDR1 is MGHDK and CDR2 is SYGVNS. The CDR3 contains 11 residues. The ends were cut back, 6 bases at V and 7 bases at J, with 9 bases in the middle. The CDR3, as DNA: TGTGCCAGCAGATACGACAGTGAAGCTTTCTTT. Its protein is CASRYDSEAFF. The full variable domain, its missing parts supplied by reference TRBV25-1 and TRBJ1-1, is EADIYQTPRYLVIGTGKKITLECSQTMGHDKMYWYQQDPGMELHLIHYSYGVNSTEKGDLSSESTVSRIRTEHFPLTLESARPSHTSQYLCASRYDSEAFFGQGTRLTVV.

V is TRBV4-3 and J is TRBJ2-5, with no clear D. The V gene lost 0 bases and the J gene lost 2 bases, with 7 bases spanning the gap. The germline V gene encodes CDR1 LGHNA and CDR2 YSLEER. The CDR3 has 14 residues. The CDR3, as DNA: TGCGCCAGCAGCCAAGAACCCCGTCAAGAGACCCAGTACTTC. This codes for CASSQEPRQETQYF.

The chain carries TRBV2 and TRBJ2-3, with TRBD2 matching over 12 bases. Trimming removed 8 bases from V and 1 base from J; junction bases left unmatched: 4. CDR3 length: 15 residues. CDR1 and CDR2 (germline): SNHLY, FYNNEI. The CDR3 sequence: CASDGTSGRTDTQYF. For the CDR3, the DNA is TGTGCCAGCGATGGGACTAGCGGGCGCACAGATACGCAGTATTTT.

The V gene is TRBV11-2, the J gene TRBJ2-1; D is possibly TRBD1 (5 bases). CDR3 length: 16 residues. Germline V gene sequence: CDR1 SGHAT, CDR2 FQNNGV. V lost 8 bases to trimming and J lost 7 bases, with 24 bases between them. CDR3 residues: CASGQGSPSPLNEQFF. The DNA of the CDR3 is TGTGCCAGCGGCCAGGGTTCACCTTCCCCCCTTAATGAGCAGTTCTTC.

V usage is TRBV3-1 and J usage is TRBJ1-1, with no clear D. Per germline, CDR1 LGHDT and CDR2 YNNKEL (reference sequence). Deletions cut 6 bases from V and 6 bases from J, with 14 bases between. This CDR3 has 13 residues. CDR3: CASSVQYGAEAFF. The CDR3 DNA sequence: TGTGCCAGCAGTGTTCAATACGGGGCTGAAGCTTTCTTT.

This clonotype appeared once. The rearrangement links TRBV6-5 to TRBJ1-2; D is undetermined. Trimming shortened V by 0 bases and J by 1 base, and 15 bases separated the two germline ends. This CDR3 is built from 17 residues. Germline V CDR1 and CDR2: MNHEY, SVGAGI. DNA of the CDR3: TGTGCCAGCAGTTACTCGACGGGGTCTACACGTAACTATGGCTACACCTTC. Translated: CASSYSTGSTRNYGYTF.